This TCR beta chain comes out of a study of identical twins. Only a few counts were recorded for this clonotype. Its antigen is unknown. Carrying unique molecular identifiers, the cDNA also gained a universal primer site through template switching. TCRdb redid the calling of the 5' RACE reads with MiXCR, one entry per CDR3 protein. The data contain some 690,000 distinct CDR3 sequences, roughly 20% of them seen just once; the ten biggest clones take up about 4.3%. The germline V gene has CDR1 SQVTM and CDR2 ANQGSEA. Between the trimmed V and J ends, which lost 7 bases and 11 bases, there was a span of 29 bases. The CDR3 totals 15 residues. Study-level points and caveats: Alpha sequences out of frame and shared by twins had excess low generation probability.

These sequences were also reported in another study, on T cells expressing NK-cell markers. That paper states: Sorted T-cell subsets CD3+CD56+NKG2C+, CD3+CD56+NKG2C- and CD3+CD56-NKG2C+ were TCR beta-sequenced. The leading position in the CD3+CD56-NKG2C+ fraction of four donors also went to these clonotypes.

The chain joins TRBV29-1 to TRBJ1-1; D may be TRBD1 (6 bases). This sequence was found in a woman aged 18-29 years in good health. Input material: PBMCs. CDR3 in amino acids: CSARKDSDRILGAFF. CDR3 coding DNA: TGCAGCGCCCGCAAGGACAGCGACCGGATCCTGGGGGCTTTCTTT.